This TCR beta chain emerged from a study of technical replicates of blood from several donors. Germline V gene sequence: CDR1 SGHNT, CDR2 YENEEA. This CDR3 spans 13 amino acids. Trimming left V 8 bases short and J 4 bases short, with 11 bases between. The assay was immunoSEQ multiplex PCR, and TCRdb's table has in-frame clones only and misses some. This table has over 70,000 clones, roughly 92% appearing once. The receptor was derived from a human donor in good health. The sample consisted of T cells isolated from PBMCs. V usage is TRBV11-3 and J usage is TRBJ1-4; D remains unclear. CDR3 DNA sequence: TGTGCCAGCTCCAGGCAGCTTAATGAAAAACTGTTTTTT. Its protein product is CASSRQLNEKLFF.